Listed below are T cell receptor beta chains from one sample, sequenced in a study of cytomegalovirus exposure and HLA in healthy donors. Method: immunoSEQ multiplex PCR; TCRdb's copy keeps in-frame clones and lacks some. This sample contains 95,000 to 150,000 clones. The sequencing sample was made of PBMCs. These receptors came from a man aged 18 to 29 in good health and CMV-seronegative. CDR3s include the opening cysteine and the closing phenylalanine or tryptophan. Fields, in order: J gene, V gene, D gene, CDR3 DNA, CDR3 protein. D genes are given only for firm matches.

>TRBJ2-7|TRBV5-1|TRBD1
TGCGCCTCAGCAGGAGCAGGGGGCTCTTCCTACGAGCAGTACTTC
CASAGAGGSSYEQYF
>TRBJ2-5|TRBV5-6|TRBD2
TGTGCCAGCAGCCCCGGACTAGCGGGGGCCCCGGAGACCCAGTACTTC
CASSPGLAGAPETQYF
>TRBJ2-1|TRBV18|TRBD2
TGTGCCAGCTCACCCCTAGCGGGAGGTGAGCAGTTCTTC
CASSPLAGGEQFF
>TRBJ2-1|TRBV5-8|NA
TGTGCCAGCAGCTCCGGGGTGATCGGGTACAATGAGCAGTTCTTC
CASSSGVIGYNEQFF
>TRBJ2-7|TRBV7-9|NA
TGTGCCAGCAGCCCCGACCCGGGGGAGCAGTACTTC
CASSPDPGEQYF
>TRBJ1-1|TRBV19|TRBD1
TGTGCCAGTAGTTCAATCGACAGGGTGGGGACTGAAGCTTTCTTT
CASSSIDRVGTEAFF
>TRBJ2-7|TRBV19|TRBD2
TGTGCCAGTAGAGGTAGCGGGTACTACGAGCAGTACTTC
CASRGSGYYEQYF
>TRBJ2-3|TRBV5-8|TRBD1
TGTGCCAGCAGCTCGGGACAGGGGGGGACCACAGATACGCAGTATTTT
CASSSGQGGTTDTQYF
>TRBJ2-1|TRBV6-6|TRBD2
TGTGCCAGCAGTTACTTGGGCGGGAGCAACTACAATGAGCAGTTCTTC
CASSYLGGSNYNEQFF
>TRBJ2-2|TRBV9|TRBD2
TGTGCCAGCAGCGTAGGGTCACTAGCGGATTCAAGCAGGGAGCTGTTTTTT
CASSVGSLADSSRELFF
>TRBJ1-2|TRBV6-5|NA
TGTGCCAGCAGTTACGGCTCGGGAAAGGGTGGCTACACCTTC
CASSYGSGKGGYTF
>TRBJ2-3|TRBV4-1|NA
TGCGCCAGCAGCCAATTGCAGGGGACCACAGATACGCAGTATTTT
CASSQLQGTTDTQYF
>TRBJ2-2|TRBV11-2|NA
TGTGCCAGCTTCCGTCCCCGGGGCGGGGAGCTGTTTTTT
CASFRPRGGELFF
>TRBJ1-6|TRBV15|NA
TGTGCCACCAGCAGAGAAACAGCCCTCTCCTCACCCCTCCACTTT
CATSRETALSSPLHF
>TRBJ1-3|TRBV28|NA
TGTGCCAGCTTGGCCTCTGGAAACACCATATATTTT
CASLASGNTIYF
>TRBJ2-7|TRBV7-2|NA
TGTGCCAGCAGCTTAACCGAGACCTACGAGCAGTACTTC
CASSLTETYEQYF
>TRBJ1-2|TRBV27|NA
TGTGCCAGCAGTTTATCCAGCGTCCGCTATGGCTACACCTTC
CASSLSSVRYGYTF
>TRBJ2-2|TRBV15|NA
TGTGCCACCAGCAGAGATCCAGGGATTAAGGCCGGGGAGCTGTTTTTT
CATSRDPGIKAGELFF
>TRBJ2-3|TRBV7-6|NA
TGTGCCAGCAGCCAGTCCGAGGGCTACACAGATACGCAGTATTTT
CASSQSEGYTDTQYF
>TRBJ1-3|TRBV6-1|NA
TGTGCCAGCAGTCTCCGACTGAGCTCTGGAAACACCATATATTTT
CASSLRLSSGNTIYF
>TRBJ2-5|TRBV27|TRBD1
TGTGCCAGCAGTCCTCGCTGGACAGGGGGGTGGACCCAGTACTTC
CASSPRWTGGWTQYF
>TRBJ2-7|TRBV7-6|TRBD2
TGTGCCAGCAGTCCCCGCGGGGGGGCCGGGGAGCAGTACTTC
CASSPRGGAGEQYF
>TRBJ2-7|TRBV27|NA
TGTGCCAGCAGTTACACATCCAGAGGCTACGAGCAGTACTTC
CASSYTSRGYEQYF
>TRBJ2-7|TRBV9|TRBD1
TGTGCCAGCAGCGTAGGGGCAGGGGGCAGCGAGCAGTACTTC
CASSVGAGGSEQYF
>TRBJ2-7|TRBV10-1|NA
TGCGCCAGCAGTGATCTTTGGGGCGCCGAGCAGTACTTC
CASSDLWGAEQYF
>TRBJ2-5|TRBV9|NA
TGTGCCAGCAGCGTAGAGGGAGTCAGGGAGACCCAGTACTTC
CASSVEGVRETQYF
>TRBJ2-3|TRBV7-2|TRBD2
TGTGCCAGCAGCTATACTAGCGGGACCGGCGGCACGCAGTATTTT
CASSYTSGTGGTQYF
>TRBJ2-3|TRBV20-1|TRBD2
TGCAGTCCTATAGGACTAGACACGCAGTATTTT
CSPIGLDTQYF
>TRBJ1-1|TRBV30|NA
TGTGCCTGGAGTACGGGATCATACACTGAAGCTTTCTTT
CAWSTGSYTEAFF
>TRBJ2-5|TRBV18|TRBD2
TGTGCCAGCTCACCGGGAGGGGCAAGGGAGACCCAGTACTTC
CASSPGGARETQYF
>TRBJ2-3|TRBV9|NA
TGTGCCAGCAGGGGGACAAACGATAGCACAGATACGCAGTATTTT
CASRGTNDSTDTQYF
>TRBJ2-1|TRBV25-1|NA
TGTGCCAGCAGTGATCCAGGGCCCTCCTACAATGAGCAGTTCTTC
CASSDPGPSYNEQFF
>TRBJ2-1|TRBV15|NA
TGTGCCACCAGCCAGACGACTTACAATGAGCAGTTCTTC
CATSQTTYNEQFF
>TRBJ1-4|TRBV7-3|TRBD1
TGTGCCAGCAGTTACAGGGGAAGCGCTGAAAAACTGTTTTTT
CASSYRGSAEKLFF
>TRBJ2-1|TRBV9|NA
TGTGCCAGCAGCGTACAGGGGAGCTCCTACAATGAGCAGTTCTTC
CASSVQGSSYNEQFF
>TRBJ2-1|TRBV6-5|NA
TGTGCCAGCAGCCCCGACAGAAGCTCCTACAATGAGCAGTTCTTC
CASSPDRSSYNEQFF
>TRBJ2-1|TRBV5-1|TRBD2
TGCGCCAGCAGTCCGACTAGCGGGGGAAACAATGAGCAGTTCTTC
CASSPTSGGNNEQFF
>TRBJ1-1|TRBV28|NA
TGTGCCAGCAACCCCGGGATTCTGGACACTGAAGCTTTCTTT
CASNPGILDTEAFF
>TRBJ2-3|TRBV5-1|TRBD2
TGCGCCAGCGGTAGCGGGGGGACCCAGAATACGCAGTATTTT
CASGSGGTQNTQYF
>TRBJ1-6|TRBV7-9|TRBD1
TGTGCCAGCAGCTTAGGGAACAGGGGAGGTTCACCCCTCCACTTT
CASSLGNRGGSPLHF
>TRBJ2-7|TRBV7-9|TRBD1
TGTGCCAGCAGCTTGGAGGGACAGGGCCACGAGCAGTACTTC
CASSLEGQGHEQYF
>TRBJ2-3|TRBV4-1|NA
TGCGCCAGCAGCCAAGATGGCCTAGGGGGCACAGATACGCAGTATTTT
CASSQDGLGGTDTQYF
>TRBJ1-1|TRBV5-1|NA
TGCGCCAGCAGCTTGGGTGAAGGGGCATTGAGAGCTTTCTTT
CASSLGEGALRAFF
>TRBJ1-5|TRBV5-6|NA
TGTGCCAGCAGCTTCGGAGGACTGAGCAATCAGCCCCAGCATTTT
CASSFGGLSNQPQHF
>TRBJ1-2|TRBV6-5|NA
TGTGCCAGCAGTTACGACGGGTCCTATGGCTACACCTTC
CASSYDGSYGYTF
>TRBJ1-1|TRBV29-1|TRBD1
TGCAGCGTTAGACAGGGGGCGGGAACTGAAGCTTTCTTT
CSVRQGAGTEAFF
>TRBJ1-2|TRBV9|NA
TGTGCCAGCAGCGTAGCTGGTGAGGAATCGGGAGGCTACACCTTC
CASSVAGEESGGYTF
>TRBJ2-1|TRBV28|TRBD2
TGTGCCAGCAGACCCACTAGCGGGCCCTACAATGAGCAGTTCTTC
CASRPTSGPYNEQFF
>TRBJ2-7|TRBV19|NA
TGTGCCAGTAGCGGGAGTTTCTACGAGCAGTACTTC
CASSGSFYEQYF
>TRBJ2-7|TRBV9|TRBD1
TGTGCCAGCAGCGCGACAACGACAGGGACCTACGAGCAGTACTTC
CASSATTTGTYEQYF
>TRBJ2-7|TRBV19|TRBD1
TGTGCCAGTAGTACGAGACAGGGGAGCAGCGAGCAGTACTTC
CASSTRQGSSEQYF
>TRBJ1-2|TRBV10-2|TRBD1
TGCGCCAGCAGTGAGGTGGGGACAGGGCGTGATTTGTCTTATGGATACACCTTC
CASSEVGTGRDLSYGYTF